The clone carrying this T cell receptor beta chain was picked up a small number of times. The entry originates in a study of control samples from healthy donors and cancer patients. V lost 4 bases to trimming and J lost 4 bases; unmatched junction nucleotides: 8. Germline CDR1 and CDR2: LGHNA and YNFKEQ. CDR3 length: 15 amino acids. Some clones are missing from TCRdb's copy, which holds only in-frame ones; the method was immunoSEQ multiplex PCR. There are just over 150,000 clones in the sample; around 96% occur only once, and about 9.3% lies in the top ten. This TCR was sampled from a woman aged 40 to 50 in good health. Sequences were obtained from blood. The chain is built from TRBV4-2 and TRBJ1-1; TRBD1 matches 8 bases. The CDR3 DNA reads as TGTGCCAGCAGCCCCTACTCCAGGGGGCTCACTGAAGCTTTCTTT. Its protein product is CASSPYSRGLTEAFF.